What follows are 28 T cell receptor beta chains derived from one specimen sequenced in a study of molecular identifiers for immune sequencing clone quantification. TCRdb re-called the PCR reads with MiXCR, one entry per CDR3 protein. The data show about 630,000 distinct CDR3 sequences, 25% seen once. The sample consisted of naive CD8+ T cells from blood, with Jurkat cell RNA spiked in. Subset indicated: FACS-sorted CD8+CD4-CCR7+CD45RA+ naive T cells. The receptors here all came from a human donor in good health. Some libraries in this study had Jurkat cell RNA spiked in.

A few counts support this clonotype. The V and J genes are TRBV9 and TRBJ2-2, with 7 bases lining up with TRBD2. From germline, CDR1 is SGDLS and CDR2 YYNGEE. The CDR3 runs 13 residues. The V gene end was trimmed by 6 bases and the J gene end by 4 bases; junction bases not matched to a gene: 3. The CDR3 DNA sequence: TGTGCCAGCAACCCTAGCGGCACCGGGGAGCTGTTTTTT. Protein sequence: CASNPSGTGELFF.

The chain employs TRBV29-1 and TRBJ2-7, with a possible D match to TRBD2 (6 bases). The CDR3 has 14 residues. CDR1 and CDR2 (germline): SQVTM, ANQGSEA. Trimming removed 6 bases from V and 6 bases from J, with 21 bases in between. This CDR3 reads CSVAGPADGREQYF. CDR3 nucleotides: TGCAGCGTCGCGGGACCAGCGGATGGGCGCGAGCAGTACTTC.

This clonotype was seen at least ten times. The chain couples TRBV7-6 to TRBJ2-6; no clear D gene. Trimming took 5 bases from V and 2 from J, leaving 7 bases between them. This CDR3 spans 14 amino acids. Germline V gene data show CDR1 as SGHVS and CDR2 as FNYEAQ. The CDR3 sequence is CASSQNTGANVLTF. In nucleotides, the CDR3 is TGTGCCAGCAGCCAGAATACTGGGGCCAACGTCCTGACTTTC.

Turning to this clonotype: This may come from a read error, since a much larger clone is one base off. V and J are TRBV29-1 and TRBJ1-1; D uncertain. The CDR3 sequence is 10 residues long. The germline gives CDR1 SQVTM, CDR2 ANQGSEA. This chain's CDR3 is CGVESGEAFF. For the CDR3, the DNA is TGCGGCGTTGAATCGGGAGAAGCTTTCTTT.

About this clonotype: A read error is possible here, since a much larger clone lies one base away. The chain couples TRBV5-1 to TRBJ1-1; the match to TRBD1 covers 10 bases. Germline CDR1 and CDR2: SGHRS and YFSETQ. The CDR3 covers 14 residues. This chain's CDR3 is CANSPGQGPVEAFF. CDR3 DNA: TGCGCCAACAGCCCGGGACAGGGGCCCGTGGAAGCTTTCTTT.

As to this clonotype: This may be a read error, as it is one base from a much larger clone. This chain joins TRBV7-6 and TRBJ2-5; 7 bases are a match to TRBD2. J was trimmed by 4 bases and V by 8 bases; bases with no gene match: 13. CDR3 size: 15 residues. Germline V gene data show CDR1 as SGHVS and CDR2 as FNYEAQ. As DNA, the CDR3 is TGTGCCAGCGGCGGAGAGTCTAGCGGAGCAGAGACCCAGTACTTC. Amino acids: CASGGESSGAETQYF.

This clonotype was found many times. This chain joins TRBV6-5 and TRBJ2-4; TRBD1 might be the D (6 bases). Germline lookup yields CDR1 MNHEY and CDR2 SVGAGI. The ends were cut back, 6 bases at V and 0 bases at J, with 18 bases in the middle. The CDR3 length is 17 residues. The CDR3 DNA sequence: TGTGCCAGCAGACCGACGACAGGTTTACTAGCCAAAAACATTCAGTACTTC. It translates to CASRPTTGLLAKNIQYF.

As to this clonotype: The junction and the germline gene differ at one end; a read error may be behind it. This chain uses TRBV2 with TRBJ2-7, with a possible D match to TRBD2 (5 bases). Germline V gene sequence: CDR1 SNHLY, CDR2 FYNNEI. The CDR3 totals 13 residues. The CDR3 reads CASSEFRSGEQHF. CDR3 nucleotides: TGTGCCAGCAGTGAATTTAGGAGCGGCGAGCAGCACTTC.

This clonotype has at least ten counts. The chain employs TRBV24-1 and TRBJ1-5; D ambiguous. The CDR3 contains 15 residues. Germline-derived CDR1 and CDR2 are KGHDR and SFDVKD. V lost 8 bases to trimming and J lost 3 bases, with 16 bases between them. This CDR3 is CATIHGGQYNQPQHF. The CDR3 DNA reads TGTGCCACCATCCACGGAGGGCAGTACAATCAGCCCCAGCATTTT.

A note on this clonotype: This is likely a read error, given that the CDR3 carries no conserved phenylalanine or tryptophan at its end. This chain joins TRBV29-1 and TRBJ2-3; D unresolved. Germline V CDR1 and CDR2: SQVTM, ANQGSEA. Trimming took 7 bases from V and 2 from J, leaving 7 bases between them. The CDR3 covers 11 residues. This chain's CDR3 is CSGINTDTQYV. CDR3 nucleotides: TGCAGCGGTATTAACACAGATACGCAGTATGTA.

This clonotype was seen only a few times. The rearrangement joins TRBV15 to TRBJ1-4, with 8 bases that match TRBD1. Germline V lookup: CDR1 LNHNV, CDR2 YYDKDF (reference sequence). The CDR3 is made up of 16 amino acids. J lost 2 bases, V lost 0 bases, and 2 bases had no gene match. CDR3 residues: CATSRDRGLTNEKLFF. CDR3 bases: TGTGCCACCAGCAGAGACAGGGGGCTGACTAATGAAAAACTGTTTTTT.

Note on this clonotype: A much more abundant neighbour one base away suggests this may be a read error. The CDR3 protein is CASSLRSGSGGTQYF. CDR3 bases: TGCGCCAGCAGCCTGAGGAGCGGCAGCGGGGGGACCCAGTACTTC. The gene calls are TRBV5-1 and TRBJ2-5; TRBD2 matches 8 bases. Germline V lookup: CDR1 SGHRS, CDR2 YFSETQ. The junction had 12 bases not matched to a gene; V was cut back by 4 bases and J by 7 bases. There are 15 residues in the CDR3.

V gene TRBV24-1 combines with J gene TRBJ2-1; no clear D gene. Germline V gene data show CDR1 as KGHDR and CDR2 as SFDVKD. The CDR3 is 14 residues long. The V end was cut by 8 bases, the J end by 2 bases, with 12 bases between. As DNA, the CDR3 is TGTGCCACCATGAACGGTGATACCTACAATGAGCAGTTCTTC. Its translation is CATMNGDTYNEQFF.

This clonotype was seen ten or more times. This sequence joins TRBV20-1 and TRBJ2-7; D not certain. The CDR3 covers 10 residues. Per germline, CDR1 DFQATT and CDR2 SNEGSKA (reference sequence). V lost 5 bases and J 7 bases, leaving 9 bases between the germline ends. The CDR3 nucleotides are TGCAGTGCTCTGAAGACAGAGCAGTACTTC. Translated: CSALKTEQYF.

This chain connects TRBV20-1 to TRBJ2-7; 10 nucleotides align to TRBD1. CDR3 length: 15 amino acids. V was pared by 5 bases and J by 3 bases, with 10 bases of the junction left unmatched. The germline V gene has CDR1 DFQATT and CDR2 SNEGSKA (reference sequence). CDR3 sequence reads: CSAAAGTGDYYEQYF. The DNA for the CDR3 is TGCAGTGCTGCCGCCGGGACAGGGGATTACTACGAGCAGTACTTC.

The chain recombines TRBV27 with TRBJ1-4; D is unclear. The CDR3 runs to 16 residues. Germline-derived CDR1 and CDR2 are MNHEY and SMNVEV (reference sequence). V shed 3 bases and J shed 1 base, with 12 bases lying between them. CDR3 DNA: TGTGCCAGCAGTTTTAAATCTGGCGGAACTAATGAAAAACTGTTTTTT. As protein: CASSFKSGGTNEKLFF.

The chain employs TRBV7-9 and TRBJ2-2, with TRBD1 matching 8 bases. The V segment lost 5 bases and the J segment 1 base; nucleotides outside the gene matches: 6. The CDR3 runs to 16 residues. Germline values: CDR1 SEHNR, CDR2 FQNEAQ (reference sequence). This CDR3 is CASSRETGVNTGELFF. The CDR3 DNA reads TGTGCCAGCAGCCGAGAGACAGGGGTGAACACCGGGGAGCTGTTTTTT.

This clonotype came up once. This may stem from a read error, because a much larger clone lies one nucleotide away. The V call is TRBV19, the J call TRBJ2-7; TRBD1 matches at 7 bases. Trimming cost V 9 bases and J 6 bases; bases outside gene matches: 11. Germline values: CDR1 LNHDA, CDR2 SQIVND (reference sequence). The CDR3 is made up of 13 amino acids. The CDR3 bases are TGTGCCAGCTCAGGTCCAGGGGGTTGCGAGCAGTACTTC. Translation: CASSGPGGCEQYF.

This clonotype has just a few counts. CDR3 sequence (DNA): TGTGCCAGCAGCCAAGCGGGACTCCCGATCACCGGGGAGCTGTTTTTT. It specifies CASSQAGLPITGELFF. The gene calls are TRBV14 and TRBJ2-2; D perhaps matches TRBD2 (6 bases). Germline CDR1 is SGHDN and CDR2 is FVKESK. The CDR3 covers 16 residues. The V end lost 1 base, the J end lost 4 bases, and 13 bases lay between the germline ends. The full variable domain, its missing parts supplied by reference TRBV14 and TRBJ2-2, is EAGVTQFPSHSVIEKGQTVTLRCDPISGHDNLYWYRRVMGKEIKFLLHFVKESKQDESGMPNNRFLAERTGGTYSTLKVQPAELEDSGVYFCASSQAGLPITGELFFGEGSRLTVL.

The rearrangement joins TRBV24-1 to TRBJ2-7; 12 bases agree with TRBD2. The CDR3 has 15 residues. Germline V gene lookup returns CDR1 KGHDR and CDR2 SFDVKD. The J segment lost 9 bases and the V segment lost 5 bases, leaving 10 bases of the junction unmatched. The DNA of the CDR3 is TGTGCCACCAGTGTTCGACTAGCGGGAGTAAAGGTGCAGTACTTC. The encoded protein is CATSVRLAGVKVQYF.

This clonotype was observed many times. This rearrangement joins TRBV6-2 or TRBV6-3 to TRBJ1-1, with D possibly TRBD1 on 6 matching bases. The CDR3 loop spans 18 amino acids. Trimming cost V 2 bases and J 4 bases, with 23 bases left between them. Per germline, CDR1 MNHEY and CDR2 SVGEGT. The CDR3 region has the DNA TGTGCCAGCAGTTACATTGGCATTGAGGACAGACGAACCACTGAAGCTTTCTTT. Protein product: CASSYIGIEDRRTTEAFF.

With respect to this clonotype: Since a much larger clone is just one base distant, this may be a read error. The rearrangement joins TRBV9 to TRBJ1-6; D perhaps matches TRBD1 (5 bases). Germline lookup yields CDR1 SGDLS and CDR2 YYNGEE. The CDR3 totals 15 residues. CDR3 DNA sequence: TGTGACAGCAGCAGATCGGGACGGAATAATTCACCCCTCCACTTT. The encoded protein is CDSSRSGRNNSPLHF.

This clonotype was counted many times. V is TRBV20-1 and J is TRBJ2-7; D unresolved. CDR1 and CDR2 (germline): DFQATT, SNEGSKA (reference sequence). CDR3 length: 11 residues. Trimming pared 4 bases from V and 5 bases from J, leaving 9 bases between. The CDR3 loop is CSAIVVDEQYF. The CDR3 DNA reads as TGCAGTGCTATTGTGGTCGACGAGCAGTACTTC.

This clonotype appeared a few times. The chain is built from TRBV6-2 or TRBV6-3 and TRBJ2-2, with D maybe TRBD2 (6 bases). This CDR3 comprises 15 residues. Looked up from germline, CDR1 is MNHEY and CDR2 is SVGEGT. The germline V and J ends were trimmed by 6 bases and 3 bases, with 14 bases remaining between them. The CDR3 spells CASSLGGVDTGELFF. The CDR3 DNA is TGTGCCAGCAGCTTGGGGGGAGTTGACACCGGGGAGCTGTTTTTT.

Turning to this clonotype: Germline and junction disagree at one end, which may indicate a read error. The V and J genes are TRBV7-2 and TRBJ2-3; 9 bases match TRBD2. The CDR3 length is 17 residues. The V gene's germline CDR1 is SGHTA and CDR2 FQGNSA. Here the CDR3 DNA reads TGTGCCAACAGCTCTCGGCTAGCGGGGATACACACAGATACGCAGTATTTT. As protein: CANSSRLAGIHTDTQYF.

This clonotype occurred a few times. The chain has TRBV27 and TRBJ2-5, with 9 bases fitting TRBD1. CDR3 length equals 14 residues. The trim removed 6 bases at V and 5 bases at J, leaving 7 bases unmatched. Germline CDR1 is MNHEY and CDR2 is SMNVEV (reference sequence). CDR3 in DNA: TGTGCCAGCAGGAGCAGACAGGGGGGCGAGACCCAGTACTTC. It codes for CASRSRQGGETQYF.

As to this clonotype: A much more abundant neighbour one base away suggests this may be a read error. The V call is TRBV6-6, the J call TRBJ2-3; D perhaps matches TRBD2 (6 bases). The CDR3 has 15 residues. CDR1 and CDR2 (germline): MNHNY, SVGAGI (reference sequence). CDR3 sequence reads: CTSSPYGGVTDTQYF. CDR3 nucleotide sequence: TGTACCAGCAGTCCCTACGGGGGAGTCACAGATACGCAGTATTTT.

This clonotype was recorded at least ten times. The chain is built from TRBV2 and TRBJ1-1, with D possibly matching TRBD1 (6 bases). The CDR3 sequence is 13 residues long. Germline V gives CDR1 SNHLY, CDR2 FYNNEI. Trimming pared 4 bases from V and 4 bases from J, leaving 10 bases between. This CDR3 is CASSGGAPTEAFF. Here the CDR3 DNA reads TGTGCCAGCAGTGGGGGGGCGCCCACTGAAGCTTTCTTT.